Below, one T cell receptor (beta chain) is given with its context. The PCR employed 60 Vbeta primers together with 13 Jbeta primers. Sequencing used immunoSEQ multiplex PCR; TCRdb keeps in-frame clones, though not all of them. The table includes about 210,000 clones, about four fifths detected once. The data were obtained in a study of cytomegalovirus exposure and HLA in healthy donors. The CDR3 is 18 residues long. After removal of 0 bases from V and 2 bases from J, the junction contained 11 bases not matched to a gene. Germline V gene sequence: CDR1 LNHNV, CDR2 YYDKDF (reference sequence). The genes are TRBV15 and TRBJ2-3; 7 bases agree with TRBD1. Sequencing was done on a sample of PBMCs. The clonotype comes from a male donor in good health and CMV-seropositive. The CDR3 region has the DNA TGTGCCACCAGCAGAGATCCCCCGACAGGGATCAACACAGATACGCAGTATTTT. This codes for CATSRDPPTGINTDTQYF.